Listed here are 10 T cell receptor beta chains from one sample, sequenced in a study of identical twins. TCRdb redid the calling of the 5' RACE reads with MiXCR, one entry per CDR3 protein. The table includes 690,000 or so distinct CDR3 sequences, 8.5% to 9.5% detected once. These sequences were also reported in another study, on yellow fever vaccine responses in identical twins.

Source material: PBMCs. The receptors were sampled from a woman younger than 35 in good health.

A few counts support this clonotype. V usage is TRBV28 and J usage is TRBJ1-4; possibly TRBD1 for D (5 bases). Germline CDR1 reads MDHEN; CDR2 reads SYDVKM. The ends were cut back, 4 bases at V and 0 bases at J, with 9 bases in the middle. The CDR3 sequence is 15 residues long. CDR3 in amino acids: CASSSDIATNEKLFF. In DNA form, the CDR3 reads TGTGCCAGCAGTTCGGACATTGCAACTAATGAAAAACTGTTTTTT.

The chain uses TRBV12-3 or TRBV12-4 and TRBJ2-3, with a weak D call TRBD2 (6 bases). Trimming removed 6 bases from V and 0 bases from J, with 13 bases in between. This CDR3 has 15 residues. The CDR3 nucleotides are TGTGCCAGCAGCCGGGGGATTACTAGCACAGATACGCAGTATTTT. Translated, it gives CASSRGITSTDTQYF.

This clonotype was observed a few times. The J gene is TRBJ1-1, the V gene TRBV28; possible D gene TRBD1, 5 bases. In germline, CDR1 is MDHEN, CDR2 SYDVKM. This CDR3 spans 13 amino acids. V was pared by 7 bases and J by 8 bases, with 17 bases between. The CDR3 is CASTIRGPREAFF. In DNA form, the CDR3 reads TGTGCCAGCACCATCCGGGGACCCAGAGAAGCTTTCTTT.

There are a few counts of this clonotype. This chain connects TRBV27 to TRBJ1-6; a weak D match, TRBD1 (5 bases). Germline lookup yields CDR1 MNHEY and CDR2 SMNVEV (reference sequence). The length of the CDR3 is 12 residues. Trimming took off 3 bases at V and 16 bases at J, with 13 bases between the two ends. The CDR3: CASSFVMGELHF. CDR3 DNA: TGTGCCAGCAGTTTTGTAATGGGGGAGCTCCACTTT.

This clonotype turned up a few times. The chain is built from TRBV20-1 and TRBJ2-5; D is unclear. The CDR3 spans 10 residues. The germline V and J ends were trimmed by 1 base and 7 bases, with 4 bases remaining between them. The germline V gene encodes CDR1 DFQATT and CDR2 SNEGSKA (reference sequence). Written as DNA, the CDR3 is TGCAGTGCTAGAGCGGTGACCCAGTACTTC. It yields the protein CSARAVTQYF.

The V and J genes are TRBV27 and TRBJ2-1, with a possible D match to TRBD2 (5 bases). The germline V gene encodes CDR1 MNHEY and CDR2 SMNVEV (reference sequence). V was trimmed by 2 bases and J by 0 bases, leaving 14 bases between them. There are 17 residues in the CDR3. The CDR3 loop reads CASSLTGLQSSYNEQFF. In DNA form, the CDR3 reads TGTGCCAGCAGTTTAACCGGACTCCAGAGCTCCTACAATGAGCAGTTCTTC.

The V and J genes are TRBV7-6 and TRBJ2-1, with 8 nucleotides matching TRBD2. Trimming took 7 bases from V and 5 from J; bases not matched to a gene: 19. The germline CDR1 and CDR2 sequences are SGHVS and FNYEAQ. The CDR3 consists of 18 residues. The CDR3 protein is CASTHRNWGSGINNEQFF. The CDR3 coding sequence is TGTGCCAGCACCCACCGGAACTGGGGTAGCGGGATCAACAATGAGCAGTTCTTC.

This clonotype has just a few counts. The J gene is TRBJ2-2, the V gene TRBV7-2; unclear D gene. The CDR3 consists of 15 residues. In germline, CDR1 is SGHTA, CDR2 FQGNSA. Trimming removed 2 bases at V and 1 base at J, with 8 bases between. CDR3 in amino acids: CASSLQSVNTGELFF. In DNA, the CDR3 is TGTGCCAGCAGCTTACAATCGGTGAACACCGGGGAGCTGTTTTTT.

Only a few counts were recorded for this clonotype. The V call is TRBV10-3, the J call TRBJ2-1; unclear D gene. The CDR3 contains 13 residues. Trimming left V 0 bases short and J 8 bases short, with 8 bases between. Per germline, CDR1 ENHRY and CDR2 SYGVKD. CDR3 nucleotide sequence: TGTGCCATCAGTGAGTCTAGCAGCTATGAGCAGTTCTTC. Encoded protein: CAISESSSYEQFF.

The chain carries TRBV24-1 and TRBJ2-1; 7 bases agree with TRBD2. The J segment lost 0 bases and the V segment lost 3 bases, leaving 7 bases of the junction unmatched. Per the germline V gene, CDR1 is KGHDR and CDR2 is SFDVKD. This CDR3 has 17 residues. The DNA of the CDR3 is TGTGCCACCAGTGATCCACGAGCGGGGTCCTCCTACAATGAGCAGTTCTTC. It encodes CATSDPRAGSSYNEQFF.